This T cell receptor beta chain derives from a study of CD8+CD57+ T cells in acquired aplastic anemia. Study-level background: The DNA of sorted CD4+ and CD8+ cells averaged roughly 3.2 ug. Study-level results: The study identified roughly 31 CD8+ CDR3 sequences shared by patients and controls. CD8+ Simpson's diversity did not differ significantly between patients and controls.

Both TCR beta VDJ combination and CDR3 sequence profiling were carried out. Genomic DNA was the template for this profiling. MiXCR was run by TCRdb on the reads, yielding one entry per CDR3 protein. The sample includes just over 400,000 distinct CDR3 sequences, about two thirds of them seen just once. The sample holds many counts of this clonotype. Its cognate antigen is unknown. The germline V and J ends were trimmed by 1 base and 14 bases, with 15 bases remaining between them. This CDR3 is 14 amino acids long. Per the germline V gene, CDR1 is SGHTA and CDR2 is FQGNSA. The sequenced material came from sorted CD4+, CD8+, or CD8+CD57+ T cells (not recorded which) from PBMCs. This TCR came from a human donor in good health, serving as a control. This chain uses TRBV7-2 with TRBJ1-6; a weak D match, TRBD1 (6 bases). CDR3 sequence reads: CASSLDPGERALHF. As DNA, the CDR3 is TGTGCCAGCAGCTTAGACCCAGGGGAAAGGGCCCTCCACTTT.